One T cell receptor (beta chain) is described in this entry. The V end lost 0 bases, the J end lost 0 bases, and 11 bases lay between the germline ends. Germline values: CDR1 GTSNPN, CDR2 SVGIG (reference sequence). This CDR3 contains 15 residues. This entry comes from a study of CD8+ T cells in alopecia areata. RNA extraction was followed by reverse transcription into cDNA, which acted as the sequencing template. Clones were read by immunoSEQ multiplex PCR, and TCRdb kept only the in-frame ones, dropping some. The data show 180,000 or so clones, with approximately 65% seen just once and about an eighth held by the top ten.

The sequencing used CD8+ T cells sorted from blood, collected at week 0. The clonotype comes from a human donor with alopecia areata. The chain has TRBV30 and TRBJ1-2, with D hard to call. The CDR3 here is CAWSVGWATNYGYTF. For the CDR3, the DNA is TGTGCCTGGAGTGTGGGGTGGGCCACTAACTATGGCTACACCTTC.